The 12 T cell receptor beta chains given below trace back to one sample, sequenced in a study of T cell repertoires in cytomegalovirus infection. Using its own MiXCR run on the reads, TCRdb lists one record per CDR3 protein. Among more than 500,000 distinct CDR3 sequences listed, 16% were seen once. Sequenced material: CD8+ T cells from PBMCs. These receptors were taken from a human donor in good health (CMV status not recorded). Some clones in this sample may be carry-over from other donors' samples.

A note on this clonotype: This clone may be a read error of a much larger clone one base away. The chain carries TRBV2 and TRBJ2-7; 10 bases are a match to TRBD1. This CDR3 is 11 amino acids long. V was clipped by 9 bases and J by 5 bases; unmatched bases: 1. The germline V gene encodes CDR1 SNHLY and CDR2 FYNNEI. DNA for the CDR3: TGTGCCAGAGGGACAGGGGACGAGCAGTACTTC. It is translated as CARGTGDEQYF.

Of note for this clonotype: The junction departs from the called germline gene at one end, perhaps through a read error. The chain links TRBV7-7 to TRBJ2-1, with TRBD2 as a possible D gene (5 bases). CDR1 and CDR2 from the germline V gene are SSHAT and FNYEAQ (reference sequence). This CDR3 comprises 16 residues. The CDR3 nucleotides read TGTGCTAGCAGCTTAACCCTAGGGAGCTCCTACAATGAGCAGTTCTTC. Amino acid sequence: CASSLTLGSSYNEQFF.

V is TRBV11-2 and J is TRBJ2-5, with D hard to call. This CDR3 is 17 amino acids long. Trimming removed 2 bases at V and 0 bases at J, with 16 bases between. Germline-derived CDR1 and CDR2 are SGHAT and FQNNGV. DNA for the CDR3: TGTGCCAGCAGCTTATGGACCCCGCAGCGTTACCAAGAGACCCAGTACTTC. This codes for CASSLWTPQRYQETQYF.

Many counts were recorded for this clonotype. This chain links TRBV7-8 with TRBJ2-1; 8 positions agree with TRBD2. CDR1 and CDR2 from the germline V gene are SGHVS and FQNEAQ. There are 16 residues in the CDR3. After removal of 5 bases from V and 0 bases from J, the junction contained 6 bases not matched to a gene. The CDR3 nucleotides read TGTGCCAGCAGCGTTATAGCGGGAAGCTCCTACAATGAGCAGTTCTTC. Translated, it gives CASSVIAGSSYNEQFF.

Many counts were recorded for this clonotype. The rearrangement uses TRBV7-6 and TRBJ1-5; D might be TRBD1 (5 bases). V dropped 0 bases and J dropped 7 bases, with 13 bases sitting between them. CDR3 length equals 15 residues. Germline CDR1 reads SGHVS; CDR2 reads FNYEAQ. The CDR3 bases are TGTGCCAGCAGCTTAGCTGCAGGGAGGAGACAGCCCCAGCATTTT. The encoded protein is CASSLAAGRRQPQHF. Drawing the rest from reference TRBV7-6 and TRBJ1-5, the complete variable domain is GAGVSQSPRYKVTKRGQDVALRCDPISGHVSLYWYRQALGQGPEFLTYFNYEAQQDKSGLPNDRFSAERPEGSISTLTIQRTEQRDSAMYRCASSLAAGRRQPQHFGDGTRLSIL.

The J gene is TRBJ2-7, the V gene TRBV5-1; D assignment may be TRBD1 or TRBD2 (5 bases each). This CDR3 is built from 14 residues. Germline lookup yields CDR1 SGHRS and CDR2 YFSETQ. The V and J ends lost 4 bases and 6 bases respectively, with 17 bases between them. CDR3 region: CASSGPGPELEQYF. The CDR3 DNA reads TGCGCCAGCAGCGGACCGGGGCCGGAGCTCGAGCAGTACTTC.

This clonotype was seen repeatedly, ten times or more. The gene calls are TRBV7-9 and TRBJ1-3; 7 bases are shared with TRBD1. CDR3 length: 15 amino acids. Trimming took 5 bases from V and 6 from J; bases not matched to a gene: 10. CDR1 is SEHNR, CDR2 FQNEAQ, per germline (reference sequence). The DNA for the CDR3 is TGTGCCAGCAGCGACATACAGGGGATCGAAAACACCATATATTTT. This gives the protein CASSDIQGIENTIYF.

The table lists this clonotype with a count of one. J is TRBJ2-7 and V is TRBV29-1; either TRBD1 or TRBD2 may fit D (5 bases each). Germline V gives CDR1 SQVTM, CDR2 ANQGSEA. CDR3 length: 14 amino acids. The V gene lost 0 bases and the J gene lost 0 bases, with 9 bases spanning the gap. As DNA, the CDR3 is TGCAGCGTTGAAGATCCAGGGAGCTCCTACGAGCAGTACTTC. As protein: CSVEDPGSSYEQYF.

The chain links TRBV19 to TRBJ2-7; TRBD2 might be the D (7 bases). V lost 4 bases to trimming and J lost 0 bases, with 19 bases between them. This CDR3 is 17 amino acids long. Per the germline V gene, CDR1 is LNHDA and CDR2 is SQIVND (reference sequence). The CDR3 nucleotides read TGTGCCAGTAGTAGAGACCCGCGGGGGCTCAGCTCCTACGAGCAGTACTTC. Translating it yields CASSRDPRGLSSYEQYF.

This clonotype was detected ten times or more. CDR3 amino acids: CASSFSGTGSNQPQHF. CDR3 in DNA: TGTGCCAGCAGCTTTTCCGGGACAGGGAGCAATCAGCCCCAGCATTTT. This chain joins TRBV11-2 and TRBJ1-5; TRBD1 agrees at 9 bases. The CDR3 sequence is 16 residues long. The V gene's germline CDR1 is SGHAT and CDR2 FQNNGV. The V gene end was trimmed by 3 bases and the J gene end by 1 base; junction bases not matched to a gene: 4.

At least ten counts were recorded for this clonotype. The chain employs TRBV7-2 and TRBJ2-2, with 7 positions matching TRBD2. The J segment lost 1 base and the V segment lost 4 bases, leaving 3 bases of the junction unmatched. There are 15 residues in the CDR3. Germline lookup yields CDR1 SGHTA and CDR2 FQGNSA. The CDR3 DNA reads as TGTGCCAGCAGCTGGGGGGGGTGGAACACCGGGGAGCTGTTTTTT. It encodes CASSWGGWNTGELFF.

The sample holds many counts of this clonotype. The V call is TRBV11-2, the J call TRBJ2-7, with 7 bases identical to TRBD1. The CDR3 extends over 15 amino acids. The V and J ends lost 3 bases and 1 base, in that order; junction bases with no gene match: 6. Per germline, CDR1 SGHAT and CDR2 FQNNGV. CDR3 nucleotide sequence: TGTGCCAGCAGCTTTTTTCAGGGGGAGTCCTACGAGCAGTACTTC. Translating it yields CASSFFQGESYEQYF.